The rows below give T cell receptor beta chains drawn from one sample of a study of T cells in Graves' hyperthyroidism and ophthalmopathy. TCRdb ran MiXCR on the multiplex PCR reads and lists one entry per CDR3 protein. The sample lists more than 550,000 distinct CDR3 sequences, roughly a sixth occurring once. What was sequenced was blood. The receptors were gathered from a woman aged 45-60 years with Graves' hyperthyroidism that later progressed to Graves' ophthalmopathy. Each CDR3 is given with its conserved first and last residue. A D gene is named only where the DNA matches it firmly.

D gene	V gene	CDR3 protein
NA	TRBV19	CASTKGAGFSYEQYF
NA	TRBV5-1	CASSFQGMNEKLFF
NA	TRBV15	CATSRDIVGPSGNTIYF
TRBD1	TRBV3-1	CASSQDRDRGQKTGELFF
TRBD1	TRBV27	CASCRYRGYEQYF
NA	TRBV4-2	CASSQDLGEEQYF
NA	TRBV5-5	CANSLLGTGITDTQYF
NA	TRBV20-1	CSATTLNRVYYGYTF
NA	TRBV19	CASSIDRDTEAFF
TRBD1	TRBV6-5	CASSHGTGAGVAEAFF
NA	TRBV12-3/TRBV12-4	CASSFLVEHSPLHF
TRBD1	TRBV25-1	CASSEFMRDSMRGYTF
NA	TRBV7-2	CASSRHPGTGNTIYF
NA	TRBV19	CASTPQGRSEAFF
TRBD2	TRBV3-1	CASSQVGGGIYNEQFF
NA	TRBV11-3	CASSSIHGDTGELFF
TRBD2	TRBV5-6	CASSLTGAGGLETQYF
NA	TRBV7-8	CASSLVTSPYEQYF